This entry concerns a single TCR beta chain. Its antigen is not known. With survey level as its setting, the immunoSEQ assay was v3.0. The study targeted about 35,000-50,000 T-cell genomes per sample in sequencing. Using immunoSEQ multiplex PCR, the repertoire was profiled, and TCRdb retains in-frame clones only, with some absent. Among some 16,000 clones, roughly nine tenths were seen once, and the ten largest hold approximately 13%. The sample is drawn from a study of long-term antiretroviral therapy in people with HIV. This CDR3 region has 17 residues. CDR1 MNHEY and CDR2 SMNVEV come from the germline V gene (reference sequence). J was trimmed by 4 bases and V by 6 bases; bases with no gene match: 13. Study-level findings and limits: All time points showed a repertoire dominated by clones expanded before ART. ART was followed by higher diversity that remained below transplant donor controls.

Sequencing used unsorted PBMCs, obtained 0.6 years after starting antiretroviral therapy. The chain has TRBV27 and TRBJ1-5; 9 nucleotides match TRBD1. The sequence was collected from a woman between 40 and 50 years old with HIV. For the CDR3, the DNA is TGTGCCAGCAGCCCCAAACGGGACAGGGTAAGGAATCAGCCCCAGCATTTT. Amino acids: CASSPKRDRVRNQPQHF.